This T cell receptor beta chain was identified in a study of blood T cell repertoires in COVID-19. V was pared by 4 bases and J by 4 bases, with 17 bases between. The CDR3 runs to 15 residues. Germline lookup yields CDR1 SEHNR and CDR2 FQNEAQ (reference sequence). The repertoire was sequenced with immunoSEQ multiplex PCR; TCRdb's copy has only in-frame clones and lacks some. The sample lists 150,000 or so clones; roughly nine tenths were seen once. The V and J genes are TRBV7-9 and TRBJ2-7; a possible D gene is TRBD2 (5 bases). The sample was peripheral blood. The receptor was isolated from a woman in her 40s with acute or convalescent COVID-19. In nucleotides, the CDR3 is TGTGCCAGCAGCTCCAGGTTCGGACCGGGGTACGAGCAGTACTTC. Amino acids: CASSSRFGPGYEQYF.